The present entry profiles one T cell receptor (beta chain) with its context. At one end the junction does not follow the germline gene, possibly because of a read error. For each extraction, RNA and DNA were obtained together from 20-30 mg of unsorted bulk tissue. Starting from approximately 470 ng of total RNA, TCR beta cDNA was produced with a primer in the constant region. Three nested multiplex PCR rounds, a slightly modified ARM-PCR, produced the libraries for TCR beta. TCRdb called the multiplex PCR reads again in MiXCR, with one record for every CDR3 protein. The sample yields around 120,000 distinct CDR3 sequences, less than 80% seen once. These data come from a study of tumor-infiltrating lymphocytes in primary liver carcinoma. This clonotype originated in a woman aged 60-70 years with primary liver carcinoma and hepatitis B virus infection. The sequenced sample consisted of liver tumor tissue from sampling region 1. Subset meaning: tumor region T1, superior pole.

The CDR3 sequence: CASSRQGPYGQYF. The CDR3 DNA reads as TGTGCCAGCAGCCGACAGGGACCCTACGGGCAGTATTTC. The chain couples TRBV12-3 or TRBV12-4 to TRBJ2-7, with 7 bases fitting TRBD1. The CDR3 has 13 amino acids.